A selection of T cell receptor beta chains follows, all from one sample in a study of blood T cell repertoires in COVID-19. Assay used: immunoSEQ multiplex PCR; TCRdb lists only in-frame clones, some missing. The sample shows approximately 190,000 clones, roughly 86% of them seen only once. Sequencing used peripheral blood. These receptors came from a woman in her sixties or seventies with active or convalescent COVID-19. Both conserved end residues are part of each CDR3. Each record gives: V gene, D gene, J gene, CDR3 protein. The D gene is left open where the match is weak.

>TRBV7-3|-|TRBJ2-7
CASSLKEDPEQYF
>TRBV5-1|TRBD2|TRBJ2-3
CASGELAGGDTDTQYF
>TRBV7-2|-|TRBJ1-4
CASSPGRGSFTANEKLFF
>TRBV29-1|-|TRBJ2-5
CSVAGEQETQYF
>TRBV4-1|-|TRBJ2-2
CASSHTRLGFTGELFF
>TRBV19|-|TRBJ1-5
CASSIGWTALRNQPQHF
>TRBV2|-|TRBJ1-2
CASSSVQGLYGYTF
>TRBV11-2|TRBD2|TRBJ2-1
CASSLRLAEGYNEQFF
>TRBV7-9|TRBD2|TRBJ2-1
CASSPRLAGGPLGEQFF
>TRBV7-9|TRBD1|TRBJ2-1
CASSLVETLGQGVYNEQFF
>TRBV7-9|-|TRBJ1-1
CASSMTGGLNTEAFF
>TRBV24-1|-|TRBJ2-5
CATSEAWVAGETQYF
>TRBV28|-|TRBJ2-7
CASSFPPRKDEQYF
>TRBV5-4|-|TRBJ1-1
CASSRGGTGGSEAFF
>TRBV11-2|-|TRBJ1-3
CASSLVIGLHSGNTIYF
>TRBV7-8|-|TRBJ2-3
CASSLMPRGSTDTQYF
>TRBV5-3|-|TRBJ2-1
CARSPGPRELVWINEQFF
>TRBV5-1|TRBD1|TRBJ1-1
CASSQTGGNTEAFF
>TRBV29-1|-|TRBJ2-7
CSVGGGTRPYEQYF
>TRBV2|-|TRBJ2-3
CASTPGDRRRTSTDTQYF
>TRBV27|-|TRBJ1-6
CASSPTQRVFRAGGSSYNSPLHF
>TRBV7-8|TRBD2|TRBJ2-7
CASSLPGGRSYEQYF
>TRBV4-1|TRBD2|TRBJ2-1
CASSQDPHYSGRANEQFF
>TRBV5-1|-|TRBJ1-1
CASSLGGDTEAFF
>TRBV3-1/TRBV3-2|-|TRBJ1-2
CASSQETFHGYTF
>TRBV28|TRBD1|TRBJ2-2
CASSPSYRGRNGELFF
>TRBV2|-|TRBJ1-5
CASRADRISNQPQHF
>TRBV5-5|TRBD1|TRBJ1-3
CASSLDRGFGNTIYF
>TRBV24-1|TRBD1|TRBJ2-2
CATQGVTDTGELFF
>TRBV19|-|TRBJ1-2
CASSAIAGDYGYTF
>TRBV3-1/TRBV3-2|TRBD2|TRBJ2-2
CASSQESLAGGFGELFF
>TRBV2|TRBD2|TRBJ2-7
CASSPWTSGTSYEQYF
>TRBV27|-|TRBJ1-3
CASSPFRGPGNTIYF
>TRBV5-6|-|TRBJ1-4
CATFEAWGVSIVTNEKLFF
>TRBV7-2|TRBD1|TRBJ1-2
CASSRDRGDYGYTF
>TRBV24-1|-|TRBJ2-3
CATKLTGTDTQYF
>TRBV7-9|-|TRBJ2-3
CASSRRGGLSTDTQYF
>TRBV28|-|TRBJ2-5
CASSSPAEGRAQYF
>TRBV5-4|TRBD1|TRBJ2-3
CASSLGTGEVSDTQYF
>TRBV3-1/TRBV3-2|-|TRBJ1-3
CASSQTRQPGNTIYF
>TRBV30|-|TRBJ2-3
CAWGPGTPNTDTQYF
>TRBV6-5|-|TRBJ2-2
CASRRGTSNTGELFF
>TRBV12-3/TRBV12-4|-|TRBJ1-2
CASSSTVLTGYTF
>TRBV6-6|TRBD2|TRBJ2-1
CASTAGASGSSGQFF
>TRBV7-3|-|TRBJ1-1
CASSLTGAWGTEAFF
>TRBV18|TRBD1|TRBJ1-2
CASSGTAYGYTF
>TRBV4-2|TRBD2|TRBJ2-5
CASSQRLAEETQYF
>TRBV4-1|-|TRBJ2-1
CASSQDRASSGNEQFF
>TRBV7-8|TRBD1|TRBJ1-6
CASSRPGTGTSSYNSPLHF
>TRBV11-3|-|TRBJ1-2
CASSYRALLGTQGTNYGYTF
>TRBV2|TRBD1|TRBJ2-5
CASSEPGTGQETQYF
>TRBV19|-|TRBJ1-4
CASTTGTGVTNEKLFF
>TRBV21-1|-|TRBJ1-5
CASSKGGDSNQPQHF
>TRBV7-9|TRBD1|TRBJ1-1
CASSFADRGTVTEAFF
>TRBV12-3/TRBV12-4|-|TRBJ1-3
CASSRGLRNTIYF
>TRBV9|TRBD2|TRBJ2-3
CASSPRIAGGTQYF
>TRBV28|TRBD2|TRBJ2-1
CASSPIGGTSGGVSPNEQFF
>TRBV2|TRBD1|TRBJ1-2
CASSTKTGVGYTF
>TRBV28|-|TRBJ2-3
CASSFRLVGTDTQYF
>TRBV9|-|TRBJ2-1
CASSVGARPYNEQFF